A selection of T cell receptor beta chains follows, all from one sample in a study of blood T cells in healthy people across ages. One entry per CDR3 protein results from TCRdb running MiXCR on the 5' RACE reads. This table holds about 1.1 million distinct CDR3 sequences, around two fifths found once. Material for sequencing was blood. The receptor source for this set is a man between 18 and 35 years old in good health. The CDR3 runs from the conserved cysteine through the conserved F or W. Fields, in order: D gene, J gene, V gene, clone size, CDR3 protein, CDR3 DNA. A D gene is named only where the DNA matches it firmly. Clone size is not always given. Where it is, it says once, few, many or a class for expanded clones.

>TRBD1|TRBJ1-2|TRBV20-1|few
CSAREKGAINYGYTF
TGCAGTGCTAGAGAAAAGGGGGCGATTAACTATGGCTACACCTTC
>NA|TRBJ2-5|TRBV14|few
CASSQDQKETQYF
TGTGCCAGCAGCCAAGATCAGAAAGAGACCCAGTACTTC
>TRBD1|TRBJ1-1|TRBV7-9|NA
CASSLEGRGVTEAFF
TGTGCCAGCAGCTTAGAAGGCAGGGGGGTCACTGAAGCTTTCTTT
>NA|TRBJ1-6|TRBV7-2|NA
CASSLTGSSYNSPPHF
TGTGCCAGCAGCTTGACGGGGAGCTCCTATAATTCGCCCCCCCACTTT
>NA|TRBJ1-1|TRBV18|few
CASSPPYAGEKEAFF
TGTGCCAGCTCACCACCATATGCAGGGGAGAAAGAAGCTTTCTTT
>NA|TRBJ2-1|TRBV7-9|NA
CASSLSDSEQFF
TGTGCCAGCAGCTTATCGGACAGTGAGCAGTTCTTC
>TRBD1|TRBJ1-1|TRBV7-6|few
CASSKQGGNTEAFF
TGTGCCAGCAGCAAACAGGGGGGGAACACTGAAGCTTTCTTT
>NA|TRBJ1-2|TRBV3-1|NA
CASSRTSGVYGYTF
TGTGCCAGCAGCCGCACCTCAGGGGTCTATGGCTACACCTTC
>TRBD1|TRBJ2-5|TRBV5-1|NA
CASSFAGQGPNEQYF
TGCGCCAGCAGCTTTGCAGGACAGGGCCCTAATGAGCAGTACTTC
>NA|TRBJ1-4|TRBV12-3/TRBV12-4|many
CASSLDGALNEKLFF
TGTGCCAGCAGTTTAGATGGGGCCCTTAATGAAAAACTGTTTTTT
>NA|TRBJ2-1|TRBV10-3|NA
CAIGESMVGSYNEQFF
TGTGCCATCGGTGAGTCGATGGTGGGGTCATACAATGAGCAGTTCTTC
>NA|TRBJ1-2|TRBV11-2|NA
CASSLILSGNYGYTF
TGTGCCAGCAGCTTAATTCTATCCGGGAACTATGGCTACACCTTC
>NA|TRBJ2-3|TRBV3-1|few
CASSARGNTDTQYF
TGTGCCAGCAGCGCTCGGGGGAACACAGATACGCAGTATTTT
>NA|TRBJ1-1|TRBV9|NA
CASSDGDTNTEAFF
TGTGCCAGCAGCGACGGGGACACGAACACTGAAGCTTTCTTT
>NA|TRBJ1-4|TRBV20-1|few
CSARAPIATNEKLFF
TGCAGTGCTAGAGCGCCGATCGCAACTAATGAAAAACTGTTTTTT
>TRBD1|TRBJ2-1|TRBV7-9|NA
CASSEGTGGSEQFF
TGTGCCAGCTCAGAGGGGACAGGGGGCTCTGAGCAGTTCTTC
>NA|TRBJ2-5|TRBV12-3/TRBV12-4|many
CASSFADSQETQYF
TGTGCCAGCAGTTTTGCGGACAGCCAAGAGACCCAGTACTTC
>NA|TRBJ2-5|TRBV7-2|few
CASSLGQKTQYF
TGTGCCAGCAGCTTAGGCCAAAAGACCCAGTACTTC
>NA|TRBJ2-3|TRBV20-1|NA
CSARRAPHTDTQYF
TGCAGTGCTAGGAGGGCACCACACACAGATACGCAGTATTTT
>NA|TRBJ2-5|TRBV6-1|few
CASIGTVYQETQYF
TGTGCCAGCATTGGCACGGTCTACCAAGAGACCCAGTACTTC
>NA|TRBJ2-2|TRBV6-5|NA
CASSYAYGAASTNTGELFF
TGTGCCAGCAGTTATGCGTATGGGGCAGCAAGTACGAACACCGGGGAGCTGTTTTTT
>NA|TRBJ1-1|TRBV5-6|NA
CASSFVRQSEAFF
TGTGCCAGCAGCTTCGTCAGACAGAGTGAAGCTTTCTTT
>TRBD2|TRBJ2-7|TRBV6-6|few
CASSRTSAYNEQYF
TGTGCCAGCAGCCGGACTAGCGCGTACAATGAGCAGTACTTC
>NA|TRBJ2-7|TRBV29-1|NA
CSVGEGANAYEQYF
TGCAGCGTTGGGGAGGGGGCCAACGCCTACGAGCAGTACTTC
>NA|TRBJ2-3|TRBV12-3/TRBV12-4|few
CASTRGTSDTQYF
TGTGCCAGCACCCGTGGGACTTCAGATACGCAGTATTTT
>NA|TRBJ1-2|TRBV7-2|NA
CASSLVARSNYGYTF
TGTGCCAGCAGCTTAGTGGCGAGGTCCAACTATGGCTACACCTTC
>NA|TRBJ1-1|TRBV6-2/TRBV6-3|NA
CASSYGLGQRSEAFF
TGTGCCAGCAGTTACGGGTTGGGGCAAAGGAGTGAAGCTTTCTTT
>NA|TRBJ1-2|TRBV6-5|NA
CASSYIEAGLTNGYTF
TGTGCCAGCAGTTACATTGAGGCAGGGCTGACGAATGGCTACACCTTC
>NA|TRBJ2-2|TRBV4-2|NA
CASSSLGDTGELFF
TGTGCCAGCAGCTCTCTTGGGGACACCGGGGAGCTGTTTTTT
>NA|TRBJ1-2|TRBV20-1|few
CSARVQDTNYGYTF
TGCAGTGCTAGAGTTCAGGACACCAACTATGGCTACACCTTC
>NA|TRBJ1-2|TRBV20-1|NA
CSARDRSGVVTYGYTF
TGCAGTGCTAGAGATCGATCCGGAGTAGTCACATATGGCTACACCTTC
>NA|TRBJ2-7|TRBV9|NA
CASSVAGDIDSYEQYF
TGTGCCAGCAGCGTAGCTGGGGACATAGACTCCTACGAGCAGTACTTC
>TRBD1|TRBJ1-2|TRBV20-1|few
CSAREGGQVHGYTF
TGCAGTGCTAGAGAGGGGGGACAGGTTCATGGCTACACCTTC
>NA|TRBJ2-3|TRBV29-1|NA
CSVEPRSTDTQYF
TGCAGCGTTGAACCCAGGAGCACAGATACGCAGTATTTT
>NA|TRBJ1-2|TRBV4-1|NA
CASSHTIGNYGYTF
TGCGCCAGCAGCCACACGATTGGGAACTATGGCTACACCTTC
>NA|TRBJ1-5|TRBV4-1|NA
CASSQDLEGHQPQHF
TGCGCCAGCAGCCAAGATCTAGAGGGGCATCAGCCCCAGCATTTT
>TRBD2|TRBJ2-7|TRBV4-3|many
CASSHGTTGSYEQYF
TGCGCCAGCAGCCATGGGACTACAGGCTCCTACGAGCAGTACTTC
>TRBD1|TRBJ1-6|TRBV6-2/TRBV6-3|few
CASSPDRMVHSPLHF
TGTGCCAGCAGTCCGGACAGGATGGTGCATTCACCCCTCCACTTT
>TRBD1|TRBJ1-5|TRBV2|few
CASSPDRGETRPQHF
TGTGCCAGCAGTCCGGACAGGGGGGAAACAAGGCCCCAGCATTTT
>NA|TRBJ2-3|TRBV3-1|few
CASSHALAADTQYF
TGTGCCAGCAGCCATGCACTAGCAGCAGATACGCAGTATTTT
>TRBD1|TRBJ1-5|TRBV20-1|NA
CSAPGQVPPAQHF
TGCAGTGCCCCCGGACAGGTCCCACCGGCCCAGCATTTT
>NA|TRBJ2-2|TRBV11-2|NA
CASSLERWSTGELFF
TGTGCCAGCAGCTTAGAAAGGTGGAGCACCGGGGAGCTGTTTTTT
>NA|TRBJ2-7|TRBV5-1|NA
CASSLEPHYEQYF
TGCGCCAGCAGCTTGGAGCCCCACTACGAGCAGTACTTC
>NA|TRBJ1-2|TRBV6-1|many
CATTANYGYTF
TGTGCCACCACAGCTAACTATGGCTACACCTTC
>TRBD1|TRBJ1-1|TRBV29-1|NA
CSVGGQGWMNTEAFF
TGCAGCGTTGGGGGACAGGGTTGGATGAACACTGAAGCTTTCTTT
>NA|TRBJ1-5|TRBV4-2|few
CASSQDRAGSTPQHF
TGTGCCAGCAGCCAAGATAGGGCAGGCTCAACGCCCCAGCATTTT
>NA|TRBJ1-6|TRBV5-1|few
CASSPGPKTNSPLHF
TGCGCCAGCAGCCCGGGACCGAAGACTAATTCACCCCTCCACTTT
>NA|TRBJ2-3|TRBV6-2/TRBV6-3|few
CASSYPLSTDTQYF
TGTGCCAGCAGTTACCCGCTTAGCACAGATACGCAGTATTTT
>TRBD1|TRBJ1-5|TRBV5-1|NA
CASSLGPGQGVISNQPQHF
TGCGCCAGCAGCTTGGGCCCGGGACAGGGGGTCATAAGCAATCAGCCCCAGCATTTT
>NA|TRBJ1-1|TRBV20-1|NA
CSARDSRRGGDTEAFF
TGCAGTGCTAGAGATTCCCGGCGGGGGGGAGACACTGAAGCTTTCTTT
>TRBD2|TRBJ2-1|TRBV4-2|few
CASSQVVGGNNNEQFF
TGTGCCAGCAGCCAAGTAGTGGGGGGGAATAACAATGAGCAGTTCTTC
>NA|TRBJ2-1|TRBV20-1|NA
CSARSGGGGGEQFF
TGCAGTGCTAGATCAGGGGGAGGGGGGGGTGAGCAGTTCTTC
>NA|TRBJ2-1|TRBV5-1|few
CASLEGSGIHNEQFF
TGCGCCAGCCTGGAGGGTAGCGGTATCCACAATGAGCAGTTCTTC
>NA|TRBJ1-1|TRBV4-3|NA
CASSPGFTEAFF
TGCGCCAGCAGCCCTGGGTTCACTGAAGCTTTCTTT
>NA|TRBJ2-7|TRBV6-2/TRBV6-3|NA
CASSRRAVVYEQYF
TGTGCCAGCAGCCGGAGAGCGGTAGTCTACGAGCAGTACTTC
>NA|TRBJ1-1|TRBV9|NA
CASRARGRAEAFF
TGTGCCAGCAGGGCCCGGGGAAGGGCTGAAGCTTTCTTT
>NA|TRBJ1-2|TRBV12-3/TRBV12-4|many
CASRPDSSNYGYTF
TGTGCCAGCAGACCGGACAGCTCTAACTATGGCTACACCTTC
>NA|TRBJ2-7|TRBV5-1|many
CASSFALRDEQYF
TGCGCCAGCAGCTTTGCCCTACGAGACGAGCAGTACTTC
>NA|TRBJ2-1|TRBV12-3/TRBV12-4|NA
CASSRGPGQKNEQFF
TGTGCCAGCAGTCGAGGCCCGGGACAAAAGAATGAGCAGTTCTTC